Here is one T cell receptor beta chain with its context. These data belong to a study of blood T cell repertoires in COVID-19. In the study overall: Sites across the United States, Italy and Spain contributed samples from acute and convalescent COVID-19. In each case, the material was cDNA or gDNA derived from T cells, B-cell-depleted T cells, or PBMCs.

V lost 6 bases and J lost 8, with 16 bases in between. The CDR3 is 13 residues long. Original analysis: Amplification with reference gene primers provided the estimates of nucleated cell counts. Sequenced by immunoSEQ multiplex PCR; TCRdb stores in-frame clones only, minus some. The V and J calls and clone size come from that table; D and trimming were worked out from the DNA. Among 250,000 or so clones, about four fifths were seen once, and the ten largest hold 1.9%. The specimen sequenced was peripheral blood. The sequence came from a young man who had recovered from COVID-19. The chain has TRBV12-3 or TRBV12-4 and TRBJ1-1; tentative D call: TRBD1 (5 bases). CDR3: CASRPFGRTEAFF. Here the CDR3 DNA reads TGTGCCAGCAGGCCGTTTGGTCGGACAGAAGCTTTCTTT.